This T cell receptor (beta chain) was sequenced during a study of blood T cell repertoires in COVID-19. Overall study context: Sources were T cells, B-cell-depleted T cells, or PBMCs; the material itself was cDNA or gDNA.

In the original workflow: Counts of nucleated cells, estimated from reference gene primer amplification, were obtained. The table came from immunoSEQ multiplex PCR; TCRdb's copy has only in-frame clones and leaves some out. The V and J calls and clone size were taken over from that table, and D and trimming were inferred from the DNA. The table lists about 180,000 clones, approximately 83% of them singletons. Germline CDR1 SGHDN, CDR2 FVKESK. The CDR3 extends over 16 amino acids. Trimming took 1 base from V and 5 from J, leaving 14 bases between them. This chain joins TRBV14 and TRBJ1-4, with a possible D match to TRBD1 (5 bases). Input material: peripheral blood. The receptor was isolated from a man aged 50-60 years with active or convalescent COVID-19. CDR3 in DNA: TGTGCCAGCAGCCAAGCCTATCAGGGAAGCAATGAAAAACTGTTTTTT. Residues: CASSQAYQGSNEKLFF.